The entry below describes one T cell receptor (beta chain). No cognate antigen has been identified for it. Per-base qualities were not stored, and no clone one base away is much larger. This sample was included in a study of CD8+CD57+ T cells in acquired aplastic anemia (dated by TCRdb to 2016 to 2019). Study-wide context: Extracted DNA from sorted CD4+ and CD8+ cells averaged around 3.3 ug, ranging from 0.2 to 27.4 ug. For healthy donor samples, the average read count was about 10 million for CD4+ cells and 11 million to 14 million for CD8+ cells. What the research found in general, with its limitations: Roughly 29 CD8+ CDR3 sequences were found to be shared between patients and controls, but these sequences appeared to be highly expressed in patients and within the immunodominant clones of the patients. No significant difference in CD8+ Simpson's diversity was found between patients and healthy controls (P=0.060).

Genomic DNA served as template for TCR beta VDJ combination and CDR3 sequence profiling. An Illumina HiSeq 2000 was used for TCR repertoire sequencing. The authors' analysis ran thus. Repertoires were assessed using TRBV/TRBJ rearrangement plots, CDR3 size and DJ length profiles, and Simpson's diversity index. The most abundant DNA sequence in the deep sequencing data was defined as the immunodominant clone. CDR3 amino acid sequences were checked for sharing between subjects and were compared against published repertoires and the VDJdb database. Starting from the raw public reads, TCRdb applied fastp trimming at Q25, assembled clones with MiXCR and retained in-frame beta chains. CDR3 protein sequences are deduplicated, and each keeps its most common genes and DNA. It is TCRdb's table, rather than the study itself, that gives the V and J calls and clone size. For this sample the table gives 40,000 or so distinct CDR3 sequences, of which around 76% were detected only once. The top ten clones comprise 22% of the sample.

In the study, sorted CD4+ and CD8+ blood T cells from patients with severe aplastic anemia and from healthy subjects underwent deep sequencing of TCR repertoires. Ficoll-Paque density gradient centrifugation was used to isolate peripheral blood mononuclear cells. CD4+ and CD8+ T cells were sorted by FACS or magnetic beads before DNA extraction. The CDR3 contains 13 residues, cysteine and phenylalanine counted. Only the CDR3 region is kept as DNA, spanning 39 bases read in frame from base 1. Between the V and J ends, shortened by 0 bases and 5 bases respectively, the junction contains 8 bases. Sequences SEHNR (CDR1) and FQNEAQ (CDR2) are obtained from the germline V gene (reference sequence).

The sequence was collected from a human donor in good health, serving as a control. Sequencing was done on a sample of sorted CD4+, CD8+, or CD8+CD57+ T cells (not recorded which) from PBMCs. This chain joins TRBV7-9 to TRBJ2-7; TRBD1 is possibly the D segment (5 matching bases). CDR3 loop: CASSLARADEQYF. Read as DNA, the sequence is TGTGCCAGCAGCTTAGCCAGGGCCGACGAGCAGTACTTC.